The T cell receptor beta chain described here comes from a study of fetal regulatory T cell absence and autoimmunity. Study background: IPEX patients had exocrine pancreas autoimmunity without clinical diabetes.

Regarding the study as a whole: In IPEX, the enrichment was taken to support antigen-driven autoimmunity before birth. Compared with cord blood, pancreas showed oligoclonal TCR enrichment, some clones over 90-fold.

The survey-level immunoSEQ assay was used. TCRdb keeps only in-frame clones here, not all; method: immunoSEQ multiplex PCR. The data hold approximately 94,000 clones, with 60% to 80% observed a single time. As regards this clone: Its antigen is undetermined.

Trimming took 6 bases from V and 0 from J; bases not matched to a gene: 0. This CDR3 is built from 14 residues. Germline V gene lookup returns CDR1 SNHLY and CDR2 FYNNEI. V and J are TRBV2 and TRBJ2-3; 10 bases are shared with TRBD2. Sequencing input: pancreas tissue. The sequence came from a male donor with IPEX syndrome. In DNA, the CDR3 is TGTGCCAGCAGGACTAGCGGGAGCACAGATACGCAGTATTTT. As protein: CASRTSGSTDTQYF.